This section outlines one T cell receptor (beta chain) sequence together with its context. The data stem from a study of blood T cell repertoires in COVID-19. About the research overall: Sources were T cells, B-cell-depleted T cells, or PBMCs; the material itself was cDNA or gDNA.

CDR1 and CDR2 from the germline V gene are SEHNR and FQNEAQ (reference sequence). This CDR3 has 14 amino acids. V was clipped by 8 bases and J by 4 bases; unmatched bases: 7. Assay used: immunoSEQ multiplex PCR; TCRdb lists only in-frame clones, some missing. Counted here are about 200,000 clones, 85% to 90% occurring once; the ten biggest clones make up under 2%. The chain combines TRBV7-9 with TRBJ1-5, with 8 bases matching TRBD1. Sequenced input: peripheral blood. The origin of this receptor is a man between 18 and 35 years old with active or convalescent COVID-19. The CDR3 here is CASGSGQENQPQHF. In nucleotides, the CDR3 is TGTGCCAGCGGTTCGGGACAGGAAAATCAGCCCCAGCATTTT. The complete variable domain, with remaining parts taken from reference TRBV7-9 and TRBJ1-5, reads DTGVSQNPRHKITKRGQNVTFRCDPISEHNRLYWYRQTLGQGPEFLTYFQNEAQLEKSRLLSDRFSAERPKGSFSTLEIQRTEQGDSAMYLCASGSGQENQPQHFGDGTRLSIL.